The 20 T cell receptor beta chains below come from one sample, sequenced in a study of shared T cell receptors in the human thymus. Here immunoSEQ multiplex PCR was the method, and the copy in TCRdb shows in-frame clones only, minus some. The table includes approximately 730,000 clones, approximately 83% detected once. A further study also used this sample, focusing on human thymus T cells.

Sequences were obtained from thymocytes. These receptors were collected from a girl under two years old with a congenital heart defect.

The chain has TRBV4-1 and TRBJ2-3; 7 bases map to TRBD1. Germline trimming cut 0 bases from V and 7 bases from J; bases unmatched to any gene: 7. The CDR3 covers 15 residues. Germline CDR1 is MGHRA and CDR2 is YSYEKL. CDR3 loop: CASSQEASTGNTQYF. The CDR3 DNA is TGCGCCAGCAGCCAAGAGGCCTCGACAGGGAATACGCAGTATTTT.

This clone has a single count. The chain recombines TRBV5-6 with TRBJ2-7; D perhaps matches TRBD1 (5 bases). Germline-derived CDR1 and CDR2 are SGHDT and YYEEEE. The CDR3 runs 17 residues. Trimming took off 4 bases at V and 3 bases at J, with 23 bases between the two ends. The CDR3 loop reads CASSDLSQGTNYYEQYF. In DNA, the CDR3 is TGTGCCAGCAGCGATCTCAGCCAGGGCACCAACTACTACGAGCAGTACTTC.

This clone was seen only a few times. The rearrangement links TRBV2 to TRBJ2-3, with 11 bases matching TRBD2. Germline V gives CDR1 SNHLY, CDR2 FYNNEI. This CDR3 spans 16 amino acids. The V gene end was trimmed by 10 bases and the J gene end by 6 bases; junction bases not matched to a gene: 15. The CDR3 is CANTTSGGSLADTQYF. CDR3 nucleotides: TGTGCCAACACAACTAGCGGGGGTTCATTAGCGGATACGCAGTATTTT.

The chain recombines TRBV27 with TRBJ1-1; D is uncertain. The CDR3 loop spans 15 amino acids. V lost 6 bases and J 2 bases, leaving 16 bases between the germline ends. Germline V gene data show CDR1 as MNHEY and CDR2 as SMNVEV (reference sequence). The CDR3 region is CASSSKETLNTEAFF. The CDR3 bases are TGTGCCAGCAGCTCTAAAGAGACACTCAACACTGAAGCTTTCTTT.

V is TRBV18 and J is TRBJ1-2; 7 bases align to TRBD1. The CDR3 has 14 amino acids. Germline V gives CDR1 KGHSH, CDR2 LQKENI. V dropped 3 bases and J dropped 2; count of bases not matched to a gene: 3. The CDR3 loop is CASSPYRGNYGYTF. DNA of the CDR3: TGTGCCAGCTCACCCTACAGGGGAAACTATGGCTACACCTTC.

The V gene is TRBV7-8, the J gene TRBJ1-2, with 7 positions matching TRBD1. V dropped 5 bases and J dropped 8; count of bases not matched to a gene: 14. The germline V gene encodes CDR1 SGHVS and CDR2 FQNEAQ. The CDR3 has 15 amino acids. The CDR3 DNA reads TGTGCCAGCAGCCCCCAGACAGGGAGGCGTGGGGGCTACACCTTC. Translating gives CASSPQTGRRGGYTF.

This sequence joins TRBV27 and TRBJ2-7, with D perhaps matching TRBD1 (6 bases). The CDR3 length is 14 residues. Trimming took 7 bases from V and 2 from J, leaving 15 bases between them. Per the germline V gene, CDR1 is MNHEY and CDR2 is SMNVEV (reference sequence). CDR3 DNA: TGTGCCAGCAAGAGCGAGACAGGCGCCTACGAGCAGTACTTC. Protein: CASKSETGAYEQYF.

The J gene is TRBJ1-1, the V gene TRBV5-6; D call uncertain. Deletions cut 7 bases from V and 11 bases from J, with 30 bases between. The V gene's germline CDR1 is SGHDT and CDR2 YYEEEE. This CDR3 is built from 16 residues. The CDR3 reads CASGNEMNGAAKEAFF. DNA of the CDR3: TGTGCCAGCGGCAACGAAATGAACGGAGCGGCTAAGGAGGCTTTCTTT.

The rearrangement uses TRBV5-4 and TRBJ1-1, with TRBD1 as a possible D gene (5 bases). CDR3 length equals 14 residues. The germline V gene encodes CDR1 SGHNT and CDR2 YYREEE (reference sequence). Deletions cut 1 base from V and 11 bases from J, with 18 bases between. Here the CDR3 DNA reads TGTGCCAGCAGCTTGTGGGGGACTCGTTCCTCGGCTTTCTTT. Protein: CASSLWGTRSSAFF.

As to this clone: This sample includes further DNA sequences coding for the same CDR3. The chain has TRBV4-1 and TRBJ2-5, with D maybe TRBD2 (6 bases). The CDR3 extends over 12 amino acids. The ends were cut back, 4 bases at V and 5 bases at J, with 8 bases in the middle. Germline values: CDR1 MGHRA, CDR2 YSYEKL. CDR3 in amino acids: CASSPRGETQYF. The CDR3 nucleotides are TGCGCCAGCAGCCCCCGGGGGGAGACCCAGTACTTC.

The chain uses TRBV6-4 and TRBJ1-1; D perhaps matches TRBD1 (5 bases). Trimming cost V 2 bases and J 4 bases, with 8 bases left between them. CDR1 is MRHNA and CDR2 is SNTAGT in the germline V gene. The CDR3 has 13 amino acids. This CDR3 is CASSDGAGTEAFF. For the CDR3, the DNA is TGTGCCAGCAGTGACGGGGCAGGCACTGAAGCTTTCTTT.

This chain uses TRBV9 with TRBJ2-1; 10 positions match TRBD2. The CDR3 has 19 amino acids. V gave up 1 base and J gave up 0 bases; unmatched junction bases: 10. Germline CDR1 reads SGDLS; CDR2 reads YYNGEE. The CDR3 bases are TGTGCCAGCAGCGTATCGGATAGCGGGGGGTATCACTCCTACAATGAGCAGTTCTTC. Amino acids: CASSVSDSGGYHSYNEQFF. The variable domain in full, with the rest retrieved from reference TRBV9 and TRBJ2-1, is DSGVTQTPKHLITATGQRVTLRCSPRSGDLSVYWYQQSLDQGLQFLIQYYNGEERAKGNILERFSAQQFPDLHSELNLSSLELGDSALYFCASSVSDSGGYHSYNEQFFGPGTRLTVL.

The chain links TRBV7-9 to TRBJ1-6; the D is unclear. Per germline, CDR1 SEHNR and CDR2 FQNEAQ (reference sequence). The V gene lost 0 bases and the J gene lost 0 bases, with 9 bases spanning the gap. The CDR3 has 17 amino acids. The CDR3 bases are TGTGCCAGCAGCTTAGCGTTTCGGAGCTCCTATAATTCACCCCTCCACTTT. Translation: CASSLAFRSSYNSPLHF.

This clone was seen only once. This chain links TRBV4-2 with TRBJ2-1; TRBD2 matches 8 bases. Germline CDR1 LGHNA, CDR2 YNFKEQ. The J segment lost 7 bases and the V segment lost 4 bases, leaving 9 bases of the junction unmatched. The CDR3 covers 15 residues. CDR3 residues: CASSPRTSRKNEQFF. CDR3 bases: TGTGCCAGCAGCCCTCGGACTAGCCGGAAGAATGAGCAGTTCTTC.

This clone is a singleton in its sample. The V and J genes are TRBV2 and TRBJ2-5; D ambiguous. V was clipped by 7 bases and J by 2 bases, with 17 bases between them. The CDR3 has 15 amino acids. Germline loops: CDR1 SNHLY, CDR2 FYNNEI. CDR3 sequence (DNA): TGTGCCAGCACCCATCTTCAGGATGATCAAGAGACCCAGTACTTC. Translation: CASTHLQDDQETQYF.

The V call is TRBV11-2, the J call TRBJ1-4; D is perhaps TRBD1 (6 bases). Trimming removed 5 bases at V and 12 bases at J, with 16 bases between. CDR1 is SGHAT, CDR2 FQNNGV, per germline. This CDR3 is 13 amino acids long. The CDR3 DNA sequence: TGTGCCAGCAGCAGACAGGTCCATCGGGAACTGTTTTTT. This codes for CASSRQVHRELFF.

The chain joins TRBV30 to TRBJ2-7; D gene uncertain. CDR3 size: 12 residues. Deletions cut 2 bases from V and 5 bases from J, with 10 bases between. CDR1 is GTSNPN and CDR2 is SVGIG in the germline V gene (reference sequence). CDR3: CAWSPRFHEQYF. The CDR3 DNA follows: TGTGCCTGGAGTCCCAGATTCCACGAGCAGTACTTC.

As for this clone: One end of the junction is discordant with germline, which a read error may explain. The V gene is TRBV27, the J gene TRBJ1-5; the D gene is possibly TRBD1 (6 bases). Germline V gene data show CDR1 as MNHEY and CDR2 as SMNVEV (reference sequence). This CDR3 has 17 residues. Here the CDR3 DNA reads TGTGCCAGCAGTCTATCCAAAGAACAGGGAATGGATCAGCCCCAGCATTTT. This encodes CASSLSKEQGMDQPQHF.

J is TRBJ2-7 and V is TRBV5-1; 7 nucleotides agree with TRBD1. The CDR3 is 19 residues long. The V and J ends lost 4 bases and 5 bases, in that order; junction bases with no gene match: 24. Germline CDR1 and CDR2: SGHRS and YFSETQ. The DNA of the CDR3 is TGCGCCAGCAGCCCAGGGGCCTCCCGAAAGACAGGGAGCGTCGACGAGCAGTACTTC. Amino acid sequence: CASSPGASRKTGSVDEQYF.

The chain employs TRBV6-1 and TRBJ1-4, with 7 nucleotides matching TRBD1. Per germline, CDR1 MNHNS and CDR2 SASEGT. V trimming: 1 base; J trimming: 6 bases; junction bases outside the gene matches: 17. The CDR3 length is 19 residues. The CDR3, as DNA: TGTGCCAGCAGTGAAGGAGATGGGGACCTCAGGGGGGAAGATGAAAAACTGTTTTTT. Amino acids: CASSEGDGDLRGEDEKLFF.